This TCR beta chain was sequenced for a study of blood T cells in healthy people across ages. This clonotype was seen a handful of times. An end of the junction does not agree with germline; a read error may underlie this. The CDR3 spans 13 residues. CDR1 is SSHAT and CDR2 is FNYEAQ in the germline V gene (reference sequence). A second roughly 6 to 11 cycle PCR used barcoded and J-beta primers. A single record per CDR3 protein comes from TCRdb applying MiXCR to the 5' RACE reads. The table shows about 1.4 million distinct CDR3 sequences, with almost 60% occurring only once. This sequence joins TRBV7-7 and TRBJ1-1, with D tentatively TRBD1 (5 bases). What was sequenced was blood. The origin of this receptor is a man between 18 and 35 years old in good health. CDR3 sequence: CASSLIRETEAFF. Written as DNA, the CDR3 is TGTGCTAGCAGCCTTATCAGGGAGACTGAAGCTTTCTTT.